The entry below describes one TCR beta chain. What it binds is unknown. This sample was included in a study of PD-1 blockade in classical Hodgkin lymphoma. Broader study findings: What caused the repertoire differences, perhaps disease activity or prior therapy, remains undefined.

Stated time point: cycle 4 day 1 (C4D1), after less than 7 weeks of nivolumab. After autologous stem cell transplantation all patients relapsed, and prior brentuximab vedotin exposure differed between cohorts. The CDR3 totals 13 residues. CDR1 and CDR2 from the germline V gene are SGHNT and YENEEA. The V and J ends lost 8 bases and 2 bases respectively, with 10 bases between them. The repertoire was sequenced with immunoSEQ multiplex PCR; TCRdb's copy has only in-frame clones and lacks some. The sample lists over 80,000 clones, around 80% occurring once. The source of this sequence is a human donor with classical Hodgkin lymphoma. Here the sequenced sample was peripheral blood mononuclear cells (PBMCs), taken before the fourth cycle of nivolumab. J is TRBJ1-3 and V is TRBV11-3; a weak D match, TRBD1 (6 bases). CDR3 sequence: CASGTGPGNTIYF. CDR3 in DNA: TGTGCCAGCGGAACAGGGCCTGGAAACACCATATATTTT.